This T cell receptor beta chain is drawn from a study of T cell repertoires in cytomegalovirus infection. Study information: HLA-B-restricted CMV epitopes that are well studied were used alongside recently identified HLA-C-restricted ones. In public TCR beta signatures, there were indications of both CMV infection and matching HLA type. Overall study findings and caveats: There were carriers of CMV plus the relevant HLA, and cumulative public TCR beta family frequency identified them.

The germline CDR1 and CDR2 sequences are WNHNN and SYGVQD (reference sequence). V shed 3 bases and J 8 bases; nucleotides not matched to a gene: 5. The CDR3 loop spans 14 amino acids. Via MiXCR, TCRdb re-called the reads, giving one row per CDR3 protein. Of about 220,000 distinct CDR3 sequences in the sample, roughly 34% were seen once. Regarding this clonotype: Antigen specificity is unknown.

The rearrangement joins TRBV10-1 to TRBJ2-2; 8 positions agree with TRBD2. The source material was CD8+ T cells from cultured PBMCs, sampled from culture after CMV antigen stimulation. This TCR was sampled from a human donor in good health (CMV status not recorded). Some clones in this sample may be carry-over from other donors' samples. The CDR3 loop is CASSDETSVGELFF. In DNA form, the CDR3 reads TGCGCCAGCAGTGACGAGACTAGCGTGGGGGAGCTGTTTTTT.